These 14 T cell receptor beta chains came from one sample sequenced in a study of blood T cells in healthy people across ages. PCR was performed a second time for 7 to 11 cycles using a sample-barcoded 5' primer and a J-beta primer mix. TCRdb independently ran MiXCR on the 5' RACE reads; one entry per CDR3 protein. The repertoire holds about 1.8 million distinct CDR3 sequences, with around 50% as singletons. Sequencing was performed on blood. Receptors were obtained from a woman aged 35 to 49 in good health.

Comment on this clonotype: One junction end does not reproduce the germline sequence, and a read error may be involved. This sequence joins TRBV12-3 or TRBV12-4 and TRBJ2-3, with 8 bases aligning to TRBD1. CDR3 length: 15 amino acids. CDR3 sequence: CAGSPRDRGPDTQYF. DNA for the CDR3: TGTGCCGGCAGTCCTAGAGACAGGGGACCAGATACGCAGTATTTT.

For the CDR3, the DNA is TGTGCCAGCAGTAAACCGGGACGGTGGTACCAAGAGACCCAGTACTTC. Translation gives CASSKPGRWYQETQYF. The chain links TRBV12-3 or TRBV12-4 to TRBJ2-5; D is tentatively TRBD1 or TRBD2 (5 bases each). The CDR3 extends over 16 amino acids. Trimming stripped 5 bases from V and 0 bases from J, with 16 bases between.

There are a few counts of this clonotype. The V gene is TRBV6-5, the J gene TRBJ2-5; D not resolved. The germline V and J ends were trimmed by 6 bases and 0 bases, with 8 bases remaining between them. The CDR3 has 13 amino acids. CDR1 and CDR2 (germline): MNHEY, SVGAGI. Written as DNA, the CDR3 is TGTGCCAGCAGAAAGTGGAACCAAGAGACCCAGTACTTC. It yields the protein CASRKWNQETQYF.

J is TRBJ2-5 and V is TRBV10-3; the D gene is possibly TRBD1 (5 bases). Matching the DNA end better, TRBJ2-7 makes the J call doubtful. CDR1 and CDR2 (germline): ENHRY, SYGVKD. This CDR3 comprises 14 residues. CDR3: CAISEGAGIYEQYF. DNA of the CDR3: TGTGCCATCAGTGAAGGTGCAGGGATCTACGAGCAGTACTTC.

The gene calls are TRBV4-3 and TRBJ2-1, with TRBD2 matching over 10 bases. CDR1 is LGHNA, CDR2 YSLEER, per germline. This CDR3 contains 16 residues. J was trimmed by 10 bases and V by 3 bases; bases with no gene match: 12. The CDR3 DNA follows: TGCGCCAGCAGCCATGTACTAAGCGGGGGGGCCGACGAGCAGTTCTTC. It translates to CASSHVLSGGADEQFF.

The chain carries TRBV4-2 and TRBJ1-5; possibly TRBD1 for D (5 bases). Trimming removed 1 base from V and 1 base from J, with 11 bases in between. The length of the CDR3 is 16 residues. CDR1 is LGHNA and CDR2 is YNFKEQ in the germline V gene. Here the CDR3 reads CASSQVGTQSNQPQHF. CDR3 DNA sequence: TGTGCCAGCAGCCAAGTCGGGACGCAAAGCAATCAGCCCCAGCATTTT.

The chain is built from TRBV14 and TRBJ2-1; D is possibly TRBD1 (7 bases). Trimming took 0 bases from V and 8 from J, leaving 20 bases between them. The CDR3 runs to 17 residues. Germline lookup yields CDR1 SGHDN and CDR2 FVKESK. The CDR3 loop reads CASSQDLYGGGQDEQFF. The CDR3 coding sequence is TGTGCCAGCAGCCAAGACTTGTACGGAGGGGGCCAGGATGAGCAGTTCTTC.

This chain connects TRBV5-1 to TRBJ2-1, with a weak D call TRBD2 (5 bases). Germline CDR1 is SGHRS and CDR2 is YFSETQ. Trimming left V 1 base short and J 0 bases short, with 11 bases between. The CDR3 is 16 amino acids. This chain's CDR3 is CASSLPGVDSYNEQFF. In DNA, the CDR3 is TGCGCCAGCAGCTTGCCCGGGGTGGACTCCTACAATGAGCAGTTCTTC.

The table lists this clonotype with a few counts. The chain recombines TRBV5-1 with TRBJ2-3; D remains ambiguous. This CDR3 comprises 14 residues. Germline-derived CDR1 and CDR2 are SGHRS and YFSETQ. V lost 0 bases, J lost 6 bases, and 11 bases lay in between. CDR3 DNA: TGCGCCAGCAGCTTGGAGGGTTTTAGCGATACGCAGTATTTT. Amino acids: CASSLEGFSDTQYF.

The rearrangement joins TRBV5-5 to TRBJ2-7; the D gene is possibly TRBD1 (6 bases). Germline CDR1 reads SGHKS; CDR2 reads YYEKEE (reference sequence). This CDR3 is 13 amino acids long. V was shortened by 5 bases and J by 0 bases, with 9 bases between the two germline ends. The CDR3 region has the DNA TGTGCCAGCAGTGGGGACACCTCCTACGAGCAGTACTTC. This codes for CASSGDTSYEQYF.

The chain is built from TRBV2 and TRBJ2-5; D is possibly TRBD1 (5 bases). The J call may be incorrect, as the DNA end agrees better with TRBJ2-7. The CDR3 consists of 15 residues. Germline lookup yields CDR1 SNHLY and CDR2 FYNNEI. The CDR3 DNA reads TGTGCCAGCAGCGCCCGCAGGGTCGGGTTATACGAGCAGTACTTC. This translates into CASSARRVGLYEQYF.

This rearrangement joins TRBV6-5 to TRBJ2-1, with 7 bases aligning to TRBD2. V trimming: 0 bases; J trimming: 6 bases; junction bases outside the gene matches: 2. The CDR3 has 14 amino acids. Germline CDR1 MNHEY, CDR2 SVGAGI. This CDR3 reads CASSYSQRGNEQFF. For the CDR3, the DNA is TGTGCCAGCAGTTACTCCCAGCGGGGCAATGAGCAGTTCTTC.

V gene TRBV27 combines with J gene TRBJ1-6; D remains ambiguous. This CDR3 has 18 residues. Germline lookup yields CDR1 MNHEY and CDR2 SMNVEV (reference sequence). V lost 6 bases to trimming and J lost 0 bases, with 18 bases between them. DNA of the CDR3: TGTGCCAGCAGGGAGGGTGGACCGCTGAGCTCCTATAATTCACCCCTCCACTTT. Its protein product is CASREGGPLSSYNSPLHF.

This clonotype was detected a few times. The CDR3 here is CSARPGRGSTYEQYF. The CDR3 DNA follows: TGCAGTGCCAGACCCGGCAGGGGGTCAACCTACGAGCAGTACTTC. The chain carries TRBV20-1 and TRBJ2-7, with 7 bases aligning to TRBD1. This CDR3 contains 15 residues. V gave up 6 bases and J gave up 2 bases; unmatched junction bases: 13. The V gene's germline CDR1 is DFQATT and CDR2 SNEGSKA (reference sequence).